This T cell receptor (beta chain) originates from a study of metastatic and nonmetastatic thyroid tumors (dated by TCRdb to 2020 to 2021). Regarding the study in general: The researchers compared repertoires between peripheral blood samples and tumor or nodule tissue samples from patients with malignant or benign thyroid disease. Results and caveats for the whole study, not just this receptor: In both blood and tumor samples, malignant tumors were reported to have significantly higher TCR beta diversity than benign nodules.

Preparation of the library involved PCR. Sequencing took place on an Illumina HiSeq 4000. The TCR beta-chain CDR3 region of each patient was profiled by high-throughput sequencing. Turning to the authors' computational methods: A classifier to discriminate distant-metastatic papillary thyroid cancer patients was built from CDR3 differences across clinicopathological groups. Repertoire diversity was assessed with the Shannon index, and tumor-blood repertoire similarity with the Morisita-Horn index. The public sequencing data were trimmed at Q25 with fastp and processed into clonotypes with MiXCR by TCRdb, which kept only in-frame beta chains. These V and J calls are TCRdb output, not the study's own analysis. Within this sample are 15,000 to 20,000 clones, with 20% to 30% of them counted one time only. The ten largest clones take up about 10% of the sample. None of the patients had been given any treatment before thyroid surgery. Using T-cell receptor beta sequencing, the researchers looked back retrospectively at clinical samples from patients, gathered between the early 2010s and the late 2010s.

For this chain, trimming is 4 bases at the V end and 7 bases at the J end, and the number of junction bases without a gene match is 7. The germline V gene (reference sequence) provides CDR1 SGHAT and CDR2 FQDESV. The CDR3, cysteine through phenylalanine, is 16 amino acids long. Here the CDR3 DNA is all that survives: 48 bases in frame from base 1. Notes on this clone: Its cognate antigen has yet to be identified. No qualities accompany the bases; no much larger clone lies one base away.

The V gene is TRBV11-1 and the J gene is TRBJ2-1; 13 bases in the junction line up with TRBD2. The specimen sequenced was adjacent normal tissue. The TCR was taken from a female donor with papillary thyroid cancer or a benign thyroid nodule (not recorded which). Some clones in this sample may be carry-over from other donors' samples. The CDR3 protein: CASSSRTSGRDNEQFF. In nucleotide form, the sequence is TGTGCCAGCAGCTCCCGAACTAGCGGGAGGGATAATGAGCAGTTCTTC. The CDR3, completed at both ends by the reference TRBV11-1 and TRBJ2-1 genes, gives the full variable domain EAEVAQSPRYKITEKSQAVAFWCDPISGHATLYWYRQILGQGPELLVQFQDESVVDDSQLPKDRFSAERLKGVDSTLKIQPAELGDSAMYLCASSSRTSGRDNEQFFGPGTRLTVL.